These 20 T cell receptor beta chains came from one sample sequenced in a study of human T cells and chemical hapten exposure. As to time point: patch test 1, 2 weeks after DPC sensitization. Treatment here: therapeutic diphenylcyclopropenone sensitization with weekly scalp DPC. One entry per CDR3 protein results from TCRdb running MiXCR on the RACE reads. The sample carries just under 350,000 distinct CDR3 sequences, 5.5% to 8% recorded once. This specimen was whole blood, taken in connection with sensitization to the hapten diphenylcyclopropenone (DPC). The receptors come from a woman between 18 and 29 years old with alopecia areata. Some clones in this sample may be carry-over from other donors' samples.

There are a few counts of this clonotype. The rearrangement joins TRBV13 to TRBJ1-5; a weak D match, TRBD1 (5 bases). Trimming pared 1 base from V and 0 bases from J, leaving 16 bases between. Germline V gene lookup returns CDR1 PRHDT and CDR2 FYEKMQ (reference sequence). The CDR3 length is 18 residues. The CDR3 region has the DNA TGTGCCAGCAGCTTAGAGGGGTGTGACCTTTATAGCAATCAGCCCCAGCATTTT. Protein sequence: CASSLEGCDLYSNQPQHF.

The chain is built from TRBV6-2 or TRBV6-3 and TRBJ1-2, with no clear D. V lost 5 bases and J 4 bases, leaving 8 bases between the germline ends. The germline V gene encodes CDR1 MNHEY and CDR2 SVGEGT. The CDR3 sequence is 12 residues long. The CDR3 spells CASSDPSYGYTF. The CDR3 bases are TGTGCCAGCAGTGACCCAAGCTATGGCTACACCTTC.

In regard to this clonotype: This may be a read error: a much more frequent sequence differs by one nucleotide. This chain connects TRBV5-1 to TRBJ2-2, with D possibly matching TRBD1 (6 bases). The CDR3 has 16 amino acids. The germline V gene has CDR1 SGHRS and CDR2 YFSETQ. CDR3 sequence: CASSLAGQSNTWELFF. For the CDR3, the DNA is TGCGCCAGCAGCTTGGCCGGACAGTCGAACACCTGGGAGCTGTTTTTT.

The rearrangement joins TRBV28 to TRBJ2-6; perhaps TRBD1 as D (5 bases). This CDR3 has 17 residues. Trimming pared 6 bases from V and 2 bases from J, leaving 17 bases between. Germline assignment: CDR1 MDHEN and CDR2 SYDVKM. The CDR3 DNA reads as TGTGCCAGCAGCATATCTTACCAGGGCACTGGGGCCAACGTCCTGACTTTC. As protein: CASSISYQGTGANVLTF.

This clonotype was found a few times. The chain employs TRBV2 and TRBJ1-4, with 8 bases lining up with TRBD1. V lost 10 bases to trimming and J lost 7 bases; unmatched junction nucleotides: 11. Germline loops: CDR1 SNHLY, CDR2 FYNNEI. The CDR3 is 14 residues long. The CDR3 spells CATEEDRAFEKLFF. In DNA, the CDR3 is TGTGCCACCGAGGAGGACAGGGCCTTTGAAAAACTGTTTTTT.

This clonotype appeared a few times. The chain links TRBV6-5 to TRBJ2-1; 8 bases align to TRBD2. The V segment lost 5 bases and the J segment 6 bases; nucleotides outside the gene matches: 12. This CDR3 region has 16 residues. CDR1 and CDR2 (germline): MNHEY, SVGAGI. The CDR3 reads CASSPISGKKGNEQFF. The DNA of the CDR3 is TGTGCCAGCAGTCCGATTAGCGGGAAGAAGGGCAATGAGCAGTTCTTC.

A note on this clonotype: One end of the junction fails to match germline, which may point to a read error. The chain combines TRBV12-3 or TRBV12-4 with TRBJ2-1; no clear D. The CDR3 is made up of 13 amino acids. The CDR3 spells CASSPTSYDEQFF. The CDR3, as DNA: TGTGCCAGCAGCCCGACTTCCTACGATGAGCAGTTCTTC.

This chain links TRBV4-1 with TRBJ2-3; 11 bases line up with TRBD2. V was pared by 3 bases and J by 1 base, with 12 bases of the junction left unmatched. This CDR3 contains 19 residues. The germline V gene encodes CDR1 MGHRA and CDR2 YSYEKL. The CDR3 DNA reads TGCGCCAGCAGCCAGCCATATTTCAGGACTAGCGGGCGCACAGATACGCAGTATTTT. Residues: CASSQPYFRTSGRTDTQYF.

J is TRBJ2-5 and V is TRBV12-3 or TRBV12-4; 7 bases line up with TRBD2. J was trimmed by 3 bases and V by 5 bases; bases with no gene match: 6. This CDR3 is built from 14 residues. The CDR3 reads CASSPWSGKETQYF. The CDR3 DNA follows: TGTGCCAGCAGTCCGTGGAGCGGGAAAGAGACCCAGTACTTC.

There are many counts of this clonotype. This chain links TRBV6-5 with TRBJ2-2; D is unresolved. CDR1 and CDR2 from the germline V gene are MNHEY and SVGAGI. The CDR3 runs to 13 residues. The V end lost 6 bases, the J end lost 6 bases, and 11 bases lay between the germline ends. CDR3 sequence reads: CASSLNPPGELFF. CDR3 DNA sequence: TGTGCCAGCAGCCTAAATCCGCCCGGGGAGCTGTTTTTT.

The table lists this clonotype with a few counts. The chain employs TRBV5-1 and TRBJ2-7; 7 bases fit TRBD1. The J segment lost 4 bases and the V segment lost 4 bases, leaving 8 bases of the junction unmatched. From germline, CDR1 is SGHRS and CDR2 YFSETQ. The CDR3 is 14 amino acids. The CDR3 coding sequence is TGCGCCAGCAGCCCGGCCCGGGACAGATACGAGCAGTACTTC. Translating gives CASSPARDRYEQYF.

This clonotype was counted only a few times. The chain employs TRBV5-5 and TRBJ2-5; D assignment may be TRBD1 or TRBD2 (5 bases each). V dropped 2 bases and J dropped 2 bases, with 16 bases sitting between them. Germline values: CDR1 SGHKS, CDR2 YYEKEE (reference sequence). CDR3 length: 16 residues. For the CDR3, the DNA is TGTGCCAGCAGCTTTCCCTCCGGGGCCCAACAAGAGACCCAGTACTTC. This gives the protein CASSFPSGAQQETQYF.

This clonotype was seen at least ten times. This rearrangement joins TRBV4-2 to TRBJ2-7; TRBD2 aligns across 8 bases. V lost 1 base, J lost 1 base, and 3 bases stayed unmatched. CDR3 size: 15 residues. The germline gives CDR1 LGHNA, CDR2 YNFKEQ. CDR3 sequence: CASSQAAGASYEQYF. The CDR3 DNA reads as TGTGCCAGCAGCCAAGCAGCGGGGGCGTCCTACGAGCAGTACTTC.

This clonotype was found a few times. The chain carries TRBV5-4 and TRBJ1-6; D is possibly TRBD1 (6 bases). The CDR3 length is 15 residues. Trimming took off 0 bases at V and 8 bases at J, with 12 bases between the two ends. Per germline, CDR1 SGHNT and CDR2 YYREEE (reference sequence). The CDR3 region is CASSLEGGSHSPLHF. The CDR3, as DNA: TGTGCCAGCAGCTTGGAAGGGGGTTCGCATTCACCCCTCCACTTT.

This clonotype has a count of ten or more. V is TRBV5-5 and J is TRBJ2-3; D is perhaps TRBD1 (5 bases). Trimming took 10 bases from V and 2 from J, leaving 20 bases between them. The CDR3 has 15 residues. Germline CDR1 SGHKS, CDR2 YYEKEE (reference sequence). CDR3 loop: CASSRGYGDTDTQYF. The CDR3, as DNA: TGTGCCTCCTCAAGGGGTTATGGGGACACAGATACGCAGTATTTT.

This clonotype was counted between two and nine times. This sequence joins TRBV28 and TRBJ1-1, with D possibly TRBD1 on 6 matching bases. Germline V gives CDR1 MDHEN, CDR2 SYDVKM. V lost 1 base and J 0 bases, leaving 9 bases between the germline ends. The CDR3 extends over 15 amino acids. CDR3 sequence reads: CASSLYGQLNTEAFF. The CDR3 coding sequence is TGTGCCAGCAGTTTATATGGACAGCTGAACACTGAAGCTTTCTTT.

The chain has TRBV6-5 and TRBJ1-2; D remains unclear. This CDR3 region has 17 residues. Trimming cost V 0 bases and J 4 bases, with 18 bases left between them. In germline, CDR1 is MNHEY, CDR2 SVGAGI. This CDR3 is CASSYSWHAQRPYGYTF. CDR3 DNA: TGTGCCAGCAGTTACTCGTGGCATGCCCAGCGTCCCTATGGCTACACCTTC.

At least ten counts were recorded for this clonotype. The rearrangement links TRBV11-3 to TRBJ2-7; D is unclear. The CDR3 has 14 amino acids. Trimming pared 4 bases from V and 5 bases from J, leaving 15 bases between. Germline values: CDR1 SGHNT, CDR2 YENEEA. The CDR3 region has the DNA TGTGCCAGCAGCTCCCACCGCGGCGCCGACGAGCAGTACTTC. This sequence encodes CASSSHRGADEQYF. Full variable domain (missing parts from reference TRBV11-3 and TRBJ2-7): EAGVVQSPRYKIIEKKQPVAFWCNPISGHNTLYWYLQNLGQGPELLIRYENEEAVDDSQLPKDRFSAERLKGVDSTLKIQPAELGDSAVYLCASSSHRGADEQYFGPGTRLTVT.

This clonotype turned up a few times. This chain uses TRBV7-6 with TRBJ1-3; D call uncertain. The germline V gene has CDR1 SGHVS and CDR2 FNYEAQ. V was shortened by 6 bases and J by 0 bases, with 21 bases between the two germline ends. The length of the CDR3 is 18 residues. CDR3 region: CASRRTPGSLSSGNTIYF. The CDR3 nucleotides read TGTGCCAGCAGAAGGACCCCGGGCAGCTTGAGCTCTGGAAACACCATATATTTT.

The chain uses TRBV12-3 or TRBV12-4 and TRBJ1-2; D not certain. The CDR3 spans 12 residues. Trimming stripped 3 bases from V and 7 bases from J, with 9 bases between. The DNA of the CDR3 is TGTGCCAGCAGTTTGGGCGGTCTTGGCTACACCTTC. The encoded protein is CASSLGGLGYTF.